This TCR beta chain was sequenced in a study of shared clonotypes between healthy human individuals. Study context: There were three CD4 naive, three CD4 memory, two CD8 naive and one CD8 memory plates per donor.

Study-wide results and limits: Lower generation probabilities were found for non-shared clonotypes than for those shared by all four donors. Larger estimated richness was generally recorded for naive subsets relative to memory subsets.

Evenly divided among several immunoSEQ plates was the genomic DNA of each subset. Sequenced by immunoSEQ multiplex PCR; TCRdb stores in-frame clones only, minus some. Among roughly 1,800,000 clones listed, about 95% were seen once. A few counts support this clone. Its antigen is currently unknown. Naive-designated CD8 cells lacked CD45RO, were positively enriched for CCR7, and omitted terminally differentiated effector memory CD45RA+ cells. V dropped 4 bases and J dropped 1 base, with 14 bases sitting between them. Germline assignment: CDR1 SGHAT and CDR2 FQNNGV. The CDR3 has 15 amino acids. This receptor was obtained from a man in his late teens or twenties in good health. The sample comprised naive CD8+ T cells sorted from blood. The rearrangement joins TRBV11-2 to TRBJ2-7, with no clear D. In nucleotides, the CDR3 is TGTGCCAGCAGCTCCCACGTAGGGCCTTCCTACGAGCAGTACTTC. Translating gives CASSSHVGPSYEQYF.